The present T cell receptor (beta chain) was sequenced within a study of OX40 agonist ivuxolimab in advanced cancers. In the study overall: The diagnoses of dose-escalation patients were hepatocellular carcinoma, melanoma, renal cell or head and neck cancer. Study-wide results and limits: CD4+ T cells averaged fewer expanded clones than CD8+ T cells.

CDR1 is SGHTA and CDR2 is FQGNSA in the germline V gene. This CDR3 is 16 amino acids long. Trimming stripped 5 bases from V and 0 bases from J, with 14 bases between. Some clones are missing from TCRdb's copy, which holds only in-frame ones; the method was immunoSEQ multiplex PCR. The table has over 70,000 clones, 86% seen once. This clone has just a few counts. No antigen is known for it. The V and J genes are TRBV7-2 and TRBJ1-5; TRBD1 is a possible D gene (5 bases). This specimen consisted of CD4+ or CD8+ T cells sorted from blood, obtained in a trial of the OX40 agonist ivuxolimab. The sequence was collected from an adult with an advanced solid tumor such as melanoma, head and neck, liver or kidney cancer. This CDR3 is CASSAHRGDSNQPQHF. The DNA for the CDR3 is TGTGCCAGCAGCGCCCACCGGGGGGATAGCAATCAGCCCCAGCATTTT.